This T cell receptor beta chain was retrieved from a study of CD8 T cells in ankylosing spondylitis. Study-level points and caveats: Seemingly characteristic of ankylosing spondylitis blood was a TCR beta motif consisting of fewer than 10 highly homologous variants. Disease-linked clones were found to be CD8+ and relatively rare in peripheral blood. Earlier authors reported some of these motif variants in reactive arthritis synovial fluid and blood.

Making the TCR beta libraries involved quantitative 5'-RACE with molecular barcodes. Each CDR3 protein is one row after TCRdb ran MiXCR on the 5' RACE reads. The top ten clones hold more than 14% of a sample with roughly 300,000 distinct CDR3 sequences, 8% of them seen once. On this clonotype itself: Antigen specificity is unknown.

The TCR was taken from a male donor with ankylosing spondylitis. The sequencing sample was made of blood, either unsorted or a sorted T cell fraction (not recorded which).

The CDR3 sequence: CASSRISGRTPGELFF. DNA for the CDR3: TGTGCCAGCAGCCGTATTAGCGGGAGAACCCCCGGGGAGCTGTTTTTT. The gene calls are TRBV3-1 and TRBJ2-2; 9 bases match TRBD2. V was clipped by 4 bases and J by 6 bases; unmatched bases: 9. Germline CDR1 reads LGHDT; CDR2 reads YNNKEL (reference sequence). The CDR3 consists of 16 residues.